This T cell receptor (beta chain) comes out of a study of cytomegalovirus exposure and HLA in healthy donors. Profiling relied on immunoSEQ multiplex PCR, and the TCRdb table lists in-frame clones only, not all of them. Altogether some 80,000 clones are present, approximately 96% being singletons, with the ten largest covering about 1.3%. Of note for this clone: Its target is unknown. Other DNA sequences in the same sample also yield this CDR3.

Study findings and constraints: Clusters of TCRs from the first cohort tended to co-occur in the 100 to 150 validation repertoires (as a later analysis found).

This clonotype was sampled from a woman aged 18 to 35 in good health and CMV-seronegative. Material for sequencing was PBMCs.

CDR3 sequence reads: CAWSVRETQYF. In nucleotides, the CDR3 is TGTGCCTGGAGTGTGCGGGAGACCCAGTACTTC. V usage is TRBV30 and J usage is TRBJ2-5; D remains ambiguous. Trimming cost V 0 bases and J 5 bases, with 4 bases left between them. This CDR3 contains 11 residues. Germline CDR1 GTSNPN, CDR2 SVGIG (reference sequence).